The T cell receptor beta chain described here comes from a study of cytomegalovirus exposure and HLA in healthy donors. This CDR3 has 14 amino acids. V dropped 3 bases and J dropped 4 bases, with 14 bases sitting between them. Germline V gene sequence: CDR1 SGHTS, CDR2 YDEGEE. Vbeta (60) and Jbeta (13) primers were used in the PCR. Measured with immunoSEQ multiplex PCR; TCRdb has only the in-frame clones, and not every one. The data show about 130,000 clones, more than 60% seen once. Study results and limitations: In a later analysis, CMV-associated beta chains were mostly HLA-associated, it appeared.

A word on this clone: Its antigen is unknown.

Material: PBMCs. The origin of this receptor is a woman between 35 and 50 years old in good health and CMV-seropositive. The rearrangement joins TRBV5-8 to TRBJ2-7; possibly TRBD1 for D (6 bases). CDR3 nucleotide sequence: TGTGCCAGCAGCTCCACAGGGTTCGAATACGAGCAGTACTTC. Translation: CASSSTGFEYEQYF.